There are many counts of the clone carrying this T cell receptor (beta chain). The antigen remains unidentified. The read terminates 3 residues before the CDR3 end, so the remaining end is supplied by the germline J gene. CVID and control samples used equivalent genomic DNA input. Assay: immunoSEQ multiplex PCR; the TCRdb copy retains only in-frame clones and omits some. In total the sample includes 80,000 or so clones, none of them seen once. These data originate in a study of T cell clonality in common variable immunodeficiency. Study conclusions and caveats: Links between repertoire features and CVID complications were heterogeneity-limited. Authors noted CVID clonality's cause needs subpopulation repertoire sequencing.

The CDR3 loop spans 15 amino acids. Germline-derived CDR1 and CDR2 are SGHKS and YYEKEE (reference sequence). Germline trimming cut 4 bases from V and 5 bases from J; bases unmatched to any gene: 4. Blood samples were heparinized, about 4.5 to 9 ml per donor. Sequencing input: peripheral blood mononuclear cells. This receptor was taken from a person between 18 and 69 years old in good health. This chain joins TRBV5-5 and TRBJ2-5, with 14 bases matching TRBD2. CDR3 bases read: TGTGCCAGCAGCCCGGGACTAGCGGGAGTGGAGACC. This gives the protein CASSPGLAGVET. The whole CDR3 is CASSPGLAGVETQYF.